Below, one T cell receptor (beta chain) is given with its context. The data belong to a study of blood T cell repertoires in COVID-19. Study background: Collection of acute and convalescent COVID-19 samples took place in the United States, Italy and Spain. Nucleic acid was either cDNA or gDNA, and it came from T cells, B-cell-depleted T cells, or PBMCs.

This table comes from immunoSEQ multiplex PCR, and its TCRdb copy is limited to in-frame clones, with some not included. The table shows 25,000 to 30,000 clones, with 70% to 80% occurring only once. The specimen was peripheral blood. The TCR sequence derives from a woman between 65 and 79 years old with acute or convalescent COVID-19.

The CDR3 spells CAIRGQANTEAFF. For the CDR3, the DNA is TGTGCCATCAGGGGACAGGCGAACACTGAAGCTTTCTTT. The chain is built from TRBV10-3 and TRBJ1-1; 8 bases are a match to TRBD1. The CDR3 length is 13 residues. The V gene's germline CDR1 is ENHRY and CDR2 SYGVKD. V lost 6 bases to trimming and J lost 1 base; unmatched junction nucleotides: 1.